Included here is one T cell receptor (beta chain) sequence, with context. These data originate in a study of blood T cell repertoires in COVID-19. Whole-study context: Acute-phase and convalescent COVID-19 samples originated in the United States, Italy and Spain.

CDR1 and CDR2 (germline): SGHTA, FQGNSA. J gave up 2 bases and V 0 bases, and 0 bases lay outside the gene matches. This CDR3 has 15 amino acids. In the original processing: Amplification with reference gene primers provided the estimates of nucleated cell counts. Assay: immunoSEQ multiplex PCR; the TCRdb copy retains only in-frame clones and omits some. That table gives V, J and clone size, and the DNA gave D and trimming. Found here are 130,000 to 150,000 clones, 65% to 85% of them singletons; the top ten hold 13%. The V gene is TRBV7-2, the J gene TRBJ2-1; 8 positions match TRBD2. Sample: peripheral blood. The clonotype comes from a man in his sixties with active or convalescent COVID-19. The CDR3: CASSLAGLAYNEQFF. The CDR3 nucleotides are TGTGCCAGCAGCTTAGCGGGACTAGCCTACAATGAGCAGTTCTTC.